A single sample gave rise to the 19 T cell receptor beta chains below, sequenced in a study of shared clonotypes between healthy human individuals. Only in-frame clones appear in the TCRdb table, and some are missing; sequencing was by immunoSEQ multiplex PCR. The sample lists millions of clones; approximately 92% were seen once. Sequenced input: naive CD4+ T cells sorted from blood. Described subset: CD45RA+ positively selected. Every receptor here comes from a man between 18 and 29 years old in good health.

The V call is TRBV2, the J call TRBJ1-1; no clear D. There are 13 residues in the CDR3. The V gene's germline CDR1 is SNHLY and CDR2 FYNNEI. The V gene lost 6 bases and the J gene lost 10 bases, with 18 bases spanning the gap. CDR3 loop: CASRFEKVLGAFF. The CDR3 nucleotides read TGTGCCAGCAGGTTTGAGAAAGTGCTGGGAGCTTTCTTT.

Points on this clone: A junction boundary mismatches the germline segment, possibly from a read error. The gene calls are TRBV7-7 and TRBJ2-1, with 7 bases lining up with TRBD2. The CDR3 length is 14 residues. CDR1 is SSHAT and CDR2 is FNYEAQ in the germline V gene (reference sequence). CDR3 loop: CASSLGGSSNEQFF. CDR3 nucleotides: TGTGCTAGCAGCTTAGGCGGGAGTAGCAATGAGCAGTTCTTC.

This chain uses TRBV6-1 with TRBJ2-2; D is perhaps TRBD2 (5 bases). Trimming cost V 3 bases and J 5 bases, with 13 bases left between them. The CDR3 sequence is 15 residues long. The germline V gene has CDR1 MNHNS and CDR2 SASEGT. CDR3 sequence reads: CASSDPTRLTGELFF. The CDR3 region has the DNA TGTGCCAGCAGTGACCCTACTAGGTTGACCGGGGAGCTGTTTTTT.

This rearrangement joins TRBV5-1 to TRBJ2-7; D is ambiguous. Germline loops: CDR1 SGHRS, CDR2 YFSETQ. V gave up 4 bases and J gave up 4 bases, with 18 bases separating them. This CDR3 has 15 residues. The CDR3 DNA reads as TGCGCCAGCAGCCACGCGCTTACATCCCAATACGAGCAGTACTTC. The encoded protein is CASSHALTSQYEQYF.

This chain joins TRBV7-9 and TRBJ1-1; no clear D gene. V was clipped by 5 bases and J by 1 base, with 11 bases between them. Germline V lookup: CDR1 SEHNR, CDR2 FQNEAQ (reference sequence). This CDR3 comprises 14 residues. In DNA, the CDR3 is TGTGCCAGCAGCGCCGGGAGCGGGAACACTGAAGCTTTCTTT. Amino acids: CASSAGSGNTEAFF. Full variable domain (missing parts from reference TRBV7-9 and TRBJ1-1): DTGVSQNPRHKITKRGQNVTFRCDPISEHNRLYWYRQTLGQGPEFLTYFQNEAQLEKSRLLSDRFSAERPKGSFSTLEIQRTEQGDSAMYLCASSAGSGNTEAFFGQGTRLTVV.

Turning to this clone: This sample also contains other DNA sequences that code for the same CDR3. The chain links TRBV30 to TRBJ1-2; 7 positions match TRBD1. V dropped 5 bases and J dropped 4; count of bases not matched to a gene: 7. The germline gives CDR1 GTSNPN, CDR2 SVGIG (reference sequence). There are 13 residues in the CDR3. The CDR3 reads CAWGASGGYGYTF. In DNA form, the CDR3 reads TGTGCCTGGGGAGCCTCAGGGGGCTATGGCTACACCTTC.

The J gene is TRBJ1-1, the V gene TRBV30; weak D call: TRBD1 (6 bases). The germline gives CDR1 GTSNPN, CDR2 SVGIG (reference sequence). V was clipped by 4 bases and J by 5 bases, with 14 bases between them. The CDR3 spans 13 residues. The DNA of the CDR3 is TGTGCCTGGATTGGTTCAGGGGTAACTGAAGCTTTCTTT. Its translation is CAWIGSGVTEAFF.

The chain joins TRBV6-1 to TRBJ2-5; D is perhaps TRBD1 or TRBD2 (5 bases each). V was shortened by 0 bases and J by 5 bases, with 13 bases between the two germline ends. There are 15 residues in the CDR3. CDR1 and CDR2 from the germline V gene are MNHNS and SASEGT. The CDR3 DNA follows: TGTGCCAGCAGTGAAGCGACGGTGGGACGGGAGACCCAGTACTTC. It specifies CASSEATVGRETQYF.

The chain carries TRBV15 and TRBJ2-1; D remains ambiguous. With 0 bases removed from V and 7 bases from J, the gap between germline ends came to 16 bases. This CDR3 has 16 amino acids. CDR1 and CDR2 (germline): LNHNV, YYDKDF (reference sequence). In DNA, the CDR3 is TGTGCCACCAGCAGAGATCAAAGGGTCATCTTAAATGAGCAGTTCTTC. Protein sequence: CATSRDQRVILNEQFF.

CDR3 bases: TGTGCCAGCAGCACCGACAGGTCTGGGGCTTTCTTT. Its translation is CASSTDRSGAFF. The J gene is TRBJ1-1, the V gene TRBV21-1; TRBD1, as called in the table, went unchecked against the DNA. TRBV21-1 constitutes a pseudogene. This CDR3 is built from 12 residues.

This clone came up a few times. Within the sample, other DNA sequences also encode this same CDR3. CDR3 loop: CASSLGQGQETQYF. CDR3 coding DNA: TGCGCCAGCAGCTTGGGACAGGGCCAAGAGACCCAGTACTTC. The chain links TRBV5-1 to TRBJ2-5; 7 positions agree with TRBD1. The CDR3 covers 14 residues. V lost 0 bases to trimming and J lost 1 base; unmatched junction nucleotides: 0. CDR1 is SGHRS and CDR2 is YFSETQ in the germline V gene.

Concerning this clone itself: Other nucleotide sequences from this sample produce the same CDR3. This CDR3 is CASSYIGAYEQYF. CDR3 sequence (DNA): TGTGCCAGCAGTTATATCGGAGCCTACGAGCAGTACTTC. The J gene is TRBJ2-7, the V gene TRBV6-5; D not certain. Trimming cost V 3 bases and J 2 bases, with 8 bases left between them. This CDR3 region has 13 residues. The V gene's germline CDR1 is MNHEY and CDR2 SVGAGI.

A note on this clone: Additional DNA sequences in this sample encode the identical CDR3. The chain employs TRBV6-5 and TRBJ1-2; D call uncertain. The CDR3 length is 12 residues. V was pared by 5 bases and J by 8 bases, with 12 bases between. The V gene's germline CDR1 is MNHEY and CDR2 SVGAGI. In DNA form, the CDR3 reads TGTGCCAGCAGTAGGCGGCAAGGCGGCTACACCTTC. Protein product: CASSRRQGGYTF.

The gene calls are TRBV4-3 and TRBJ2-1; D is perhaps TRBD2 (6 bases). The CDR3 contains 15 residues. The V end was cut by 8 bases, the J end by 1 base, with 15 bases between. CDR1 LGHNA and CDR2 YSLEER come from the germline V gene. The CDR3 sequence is CASGFTGGSYNEQFF. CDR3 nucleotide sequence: TGCGCCAGCGGGTTCACCGGGGGATCCTACAATGAGCAGTTCTTC.

CDR3 sequence: CASSYVPGLDNEQYF. In DNA form, the CDR3 reads TGTGCCAGCAGCTACGTACCGGGACTAGATAACGAGCAGTACTTC. This chain uses TRBV7-8 with TRBJ2-7, with 8 nucleotides matching TRBD2. Germline V gene data show CDR1 as SGHVS and CDR2 as FQNEAQ. The V gene end was trimmed by 4 bases and the J gene end by 5 bases; junction bases not matched to a gene: 10. The CDR3 is 15 amino acids. The complete variable domain, with remaining parts taken from reference TRBV7-8 and TRBJ2-7, reads GAGVSQSPRYKVAKRGQDVALRCDPISGHVSLFWYQQALGQGPEFLTYFQNEAQLDKSGLPSDRFFAERPEGSVSTLKIQRTQQEDSAVYLCASSYVPGLDNEQYFGPGTRLTVT.

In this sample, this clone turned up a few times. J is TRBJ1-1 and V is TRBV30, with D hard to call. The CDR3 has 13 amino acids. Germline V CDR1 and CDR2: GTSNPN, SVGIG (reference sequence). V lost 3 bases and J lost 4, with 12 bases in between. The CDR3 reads CAWRAGVVTEAFF. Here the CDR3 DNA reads TGTGCCTGGAGGGCCGGGGTCGTCACTGAAGCTTTCTTT.

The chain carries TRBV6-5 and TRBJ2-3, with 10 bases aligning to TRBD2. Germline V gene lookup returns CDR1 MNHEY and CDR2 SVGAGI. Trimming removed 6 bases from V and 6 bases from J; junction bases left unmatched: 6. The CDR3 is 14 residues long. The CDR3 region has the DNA TGTGCCAGCAGCCCGGGACTAGCGTGGGATACGCAGTATTTT. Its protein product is CASSPGLAWDTQYF.

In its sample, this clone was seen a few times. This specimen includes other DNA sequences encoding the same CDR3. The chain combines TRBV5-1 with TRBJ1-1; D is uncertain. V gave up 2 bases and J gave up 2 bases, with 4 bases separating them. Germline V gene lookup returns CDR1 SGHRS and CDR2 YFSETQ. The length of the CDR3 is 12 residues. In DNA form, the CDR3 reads TGCGCCAGCAGCTTTTCCAACACTGAAGCTTTCTTT. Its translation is CASSFSNTEAFF.

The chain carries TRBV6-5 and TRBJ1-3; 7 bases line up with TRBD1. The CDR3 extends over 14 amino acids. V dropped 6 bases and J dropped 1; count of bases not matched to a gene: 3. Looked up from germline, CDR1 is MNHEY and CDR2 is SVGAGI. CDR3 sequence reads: CASSRGQSGNTIYF. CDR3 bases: TGTGCCAGCAGCCGGGGACAGTCTGGAAACACCATATATTTT.